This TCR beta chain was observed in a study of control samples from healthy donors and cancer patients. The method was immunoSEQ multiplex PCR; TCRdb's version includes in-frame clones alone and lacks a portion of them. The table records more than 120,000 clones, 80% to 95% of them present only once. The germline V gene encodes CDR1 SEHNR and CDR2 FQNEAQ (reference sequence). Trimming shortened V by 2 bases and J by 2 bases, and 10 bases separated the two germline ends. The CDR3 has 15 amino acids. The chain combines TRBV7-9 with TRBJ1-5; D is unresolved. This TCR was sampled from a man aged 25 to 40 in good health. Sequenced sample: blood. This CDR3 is CASSLSSRGNQPQHF. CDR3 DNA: TGTGCCAGCAGCTTATCGAGTCGGGGCAATCAGCCCCAGCATTTT. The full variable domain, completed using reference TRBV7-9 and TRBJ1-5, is DTGVSQNPRHKITKRGQNVTFRCDPISEHNRLYWYRQTLGQGPEFLTYFQNEAQLEKSRLLSDRFSAERPKGSFSTLEIQRTEQGDSAMYLCASSLSSRGNQPQHFGDGTRLSIL.